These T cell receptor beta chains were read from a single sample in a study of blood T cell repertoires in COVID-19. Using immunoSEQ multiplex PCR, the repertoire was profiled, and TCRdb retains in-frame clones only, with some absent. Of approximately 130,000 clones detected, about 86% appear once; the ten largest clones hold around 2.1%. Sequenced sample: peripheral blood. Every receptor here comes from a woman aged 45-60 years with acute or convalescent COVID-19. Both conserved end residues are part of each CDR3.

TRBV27,CASSLVGSRDQPQHF
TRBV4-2,CASSQWPNEKLFF
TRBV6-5,CASSYRGLYRENGYTF
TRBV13,CASSLAGVKDTGELFF
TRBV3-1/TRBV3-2,CASSQEGDFPIGTQYF
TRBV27,CASSPGLPGYGYTF
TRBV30,CAWSVAGETQYF
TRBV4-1,CASSLTSGGVYEQYF
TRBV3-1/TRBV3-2,CASLQEGGTEAFF
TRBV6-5,CASSYMGAGLNTEAFF
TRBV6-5,CASRPGGVYKLFF
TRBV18,CASSHGENTEAFF
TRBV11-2,CASSLEWGAGNTIYF
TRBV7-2,CASSLQGVEGYGYTF
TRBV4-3,CASSQDDSGRYGYTF
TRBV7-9,CASSLTGSGNTIYF
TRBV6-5,CASRGGDPYNEQFF
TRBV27,CASSLKPTGGLLPQHF
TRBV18,CASSPLGGGEAFF
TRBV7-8,CASSLVGGDNQPQHF
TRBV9,CASSAVPGGTGIYGYTF
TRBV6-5,CASGGLGNTEAFF
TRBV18,CASSPGTGRNEKLFF
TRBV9,CASSVGQGDRSPLHF
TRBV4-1,CASSRGNEQFF
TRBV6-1,CASSADPGGFGQPQHF
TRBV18,CASSPRQEETQYF
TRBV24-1,CATRGTSGAPDTQYF
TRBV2,CASRTGGIFPTNTEAFF
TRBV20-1,CSAIAAGEQYF
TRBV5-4,CASSLDSRGSYEQYF
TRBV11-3,CASSLPRQPSSYNEQFF
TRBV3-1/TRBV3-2,CASSHLAGGFHNEQFF
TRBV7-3,CASRITSGADEQFF
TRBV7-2,CASSLSGGRYTGELFF
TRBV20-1,CSASIPRGLGETQYF
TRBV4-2,CASSQDYPPNTIYF
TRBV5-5,CASSLDRAVDTQYF
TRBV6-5,CASGTGGADYGYTF
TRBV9,CASSPGGYYHEQYF
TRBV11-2,CASSLGQAGYTF
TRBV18,CASSPLDRDTEAFF
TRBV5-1,CASSLAGGEGYGYTF
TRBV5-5,CASSSGTGNHAGELFF
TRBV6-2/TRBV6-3,CASSYDGAYNEQFF
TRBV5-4,CASSLVAEEQFF
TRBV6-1,CASSEIGGSGGSTDTQYF
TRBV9,CASSASRGGYEQYF
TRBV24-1,CATSDQTSTDTQYF
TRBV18,CASSPPGGANVLTF
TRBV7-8,CASSLVDYGYTF
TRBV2,CASTYGYTF
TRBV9,CASSVAYDSDGYTF
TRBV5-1,CASNWEGTDTQYF